The clone carrying this TCR beta chain was seen more than once but under ten times. Its specificity is unknown. This specimen comes from a study of regulatory T cells in long-lasting Graves disease. Specified time point: persistent/refractory GD, antithyroid drugs over 5 years with positive TRAb. Making the TCR library involved RNA that had been extracted from PBMCs. Recruitment took place at an endocrinology department in Xi'an, China. Into tubes containing EDTA, approximately 9.4 milliliters of peripheral blood were drawn. Germline CDR1 reads MGHDK; CDR2 reads SYGVNS. V shed 1 base, J shed 8 bases, and the junction held 16 bases outside the gene matches. The CDR3 sequence is 20 residues long. Study results and limitations: The study found lower TCR diversity in persistent Graves' patients than in newly diagnosed ones.

Arm-PCR with iRepertoire HTBI primers amplified the CDR3 regions for these TCR beta libraries. Original processing notes: Samples jointly harbored fewer than 65 TRBV and over 11 TRBJ segments. One entry per CDR3 protein, called by TCRdb with MiXCR from the multiplex PCR reads. The V and J calls come from TCRdb's annotation, not from the publication. Here the sample spans around 450,000 distinct CDR3 sequences, around a fifth being singletons. This TCR derives from a female donor with Graves disease. The chain combines TRBV25-1 with TRBJ2-4, with 14 bases identical to TRBD2. Material: peripheral blood mononuclear cells (PBMCs), obtained when the disease was refractory, from a patient treated with antithyroid drugs. The CDR3 spells CASSESPWTSGRYGSYIQYF. For the CDR3, the DNA is TGTGCCAGCAGTGAATCTCCTTGGACTAGCGGGAGGTACGGTTCGTACATTCAGTACTTC. Combining the CDR3 with reference TRBV25-1 and TRBJ2-4 gives the whole variable domain EADIYQTPRYLVIGTGKKITLECSQTMGHDKMYWYQQDPGMELHLIHYSYGVNSTEKGDLSSESTVSRIRTEHFPLTLESARPSHTSQYLCASSESPWTSGRYGSYIQYFGAGTRLSVL.